Following are 21 T cell receptor beta chains from one sample sequenced in a study of T cell responses to AZD1222 COVID-19 vaccine. This table comes from immunoSEQ multiplex PCR, and its TCRdb copy is limited to in-frame clones, with some not included. Of about 210,000 clones in the sample, about 94% are singletons; the top ten hold about 1.5%. This sample comprised peripheral blood, obtained 28 days after the second dose of the MenACWY control vaccine. These receptors came from an adult who received the MenACWY meningococcal vaccine as a control.

The rearrangement joins TRBV28 to TRBJ2-6, with D uncertain. Germline CDR1 reads MDHEN; CDR2 reads SYDVKM. This CDR3 has 11 residues. The CDR3 region has the DNA TGTGTCGCGTCTGGGGCCAACGTCCTGACTTTC. Its translation is CVASGANVLTF. Complete variable domain (other parts from reference TRBV28 and TRBJ2-6): DVKVTQSSRYLVKRTGEKVFLECVQDMDHENMFWYRQDPGLGLRLIYFSYDVKMKEKGDIPEGYSVSREKKERFSLILESASTNQTSMYLCVASGANVLTFGAGSRLTVL.

The rearrangement joins TRBV10-3 to TRBJ2-3, with D hard to call. The germline V and J ends were trimmed by 4 bases and 2 bases, with 7 bases remaining between them. Per germline, CDR1 ENHRY and CDR2 SYGVKD. This CDR3 has 13 residues. The CDR3: CAISGPYTDTQYF. For the CDR3, the DNA is TGTGCCATCAGTGGTCCGTACACAGATACGCAGTATTTT.

The V call is TRBV23-1, the J call TRBJ2-7; possibly TRBD1 or TRBD2 for D (6 bases each). TRBV23-1 is an ORF; its function is uncertain. The CDR3 has 15 residues. V dropped 6 bases and J dropped 3 bases, with 18 bases sitting between them. CDR3 coding DNA: TGCGCCAGCAGCTTCGCGGGACATCGGTGCTACGAGCAGTACTTC. Translated, it gives CASSFAGHRCYEQYF.

A single count supports this clone. This chain connects TRBV28 to TRBJ2-1; 14 bases fit TRBD2. The CDR3 has 15 amino acids. CDR1 is MDHEN, CDR2 SYDVKM, per germline. Trimming at V came to 6 bases and at J to 7 bases, leaving 5 bases not matched to a gene. CDR3 amino acids: CASRGTSGSANEQFF. As DNA, the CDR3 is TGTGCCAGCAGGGGGACTAGCGGGAGCGCAAATGAGCAGTTCTTC. The variable domain in full, with the rest retrieved from reference TRBV28 and TRBJ2-1, is DVKVTQSSRYLVKRTGEKVFLECVQDMDHENMFWYRQDPGLGLRLIYFSYDVKMKEKGDIPEGYSVSREKKERFSLILESASTNQTSMYLCASRGTSGSANEQFFGPGTRLTVL.

The V call is TRBV27, the J call TRBJ2-7, with TRBD2 identical over 10 bases. V shed 2 bases, J shed 7 bases, and the junction held 5 bases outside the gene matches. Germline assignment: CDR1 MNHEY and CDR2 SMNVEV (reference sequence). This CDR3 has 14 residues. The CDR3 coding sequence is TGTGCCAGCAGTTTAACTAGCGGGACGGGAGAGCAGTACTTC. Its protein product is CASSLTSGTGEQYF.

In this sample, this clone turned up once. The chain is built from TRBV11-2 and TRBJ2-7, with D maybe TRBD2 (6 bases). The CDR3 runs 17 residues. With 0 bases removed from V and 3 bases from J, the gap between germline ends came to 18 bases. Germline CDR1 is SGHAT and CDR2 is FQNNGV. CDR3 nucleotides: TGTGCCAGCAGCTTAGATGAGCGCGGGACGGCATACTACGAGCAGTACTTC. Translation gives CASSLDERGTAYYEQYF.

This rearrangement joins TRBV5-1 to TRBJ2-2; TRBD1 aligns across 8 bases. The germline V gene has CDR1 SGHRS and CDR2 YFSETQ. The CDR3 is 16 residues long. J gave up 6 bases and V 0 bases, and 7 bases lay outside the gene matches. In nucleotides, the CDR3 is TGCGCCAGCAGCTTGGCCGCAGGGGGCGGCGCCGGGGAGCTGTTTTTT. As protein: CASSLAAGGGAGELFF.

This clone was observed a few times. The V gene is TRBV11-1, the J gene TRBJ2-7; D is ambiguous. V dropped 6 bases and J dropped 2 bases, with 14 bases sitting between them. The CDR3 consists of 14 residues. Per the germline V gene, CDR1 is SGHAT and CDR2 is FQDESV (reference sequence). CDR3 DNA sequence: TGTGCCAGCAGTCCTTATGGCCGGGCCTACGAGCAGTACTTC. This translates into CASSPYGRAYEQYF.

In its sample, this clone was seen once. V is TRBV6-1 and J is TRBJ2-7, with 8 bases identical to TRBD2. Germline lookup yields CDR1 MNHNS and CDR2 SASEGT. This CDR3 region has 16 residues. The ends lost 0 bases at V and 5 bases at J; junction bases unmatched: 9. CDR3 protein: CASSEARGASTDEQYF. For the CDR3, the DNA is TGTGCCAGCAGTGAAGCGCGGGGGGCCAGTACGGACGAGCAGTACTTC.

The chain uses TRBV6-5 and TRBJ1-1; no clear D. CDR1 is MNHEY and CDR2 is SVGAGI in the germline V gene. The ends were cut back, 5 bases at V and 3 bases at J, with 16 bases in the middle. The CDR3 spans 15 residues. The CDR3 region is CASSPHPRPDTEAFF. DNA for the CDR3: TGTGCCAGCAGTCCCCATCCCAGACCGGACACTGAAGCTTTCTTT.

This chain links TRBV12-3 or TRBV12-4 with TRBJ2-7, with D perhaps TRBD2 (5 bases). V lost 5 bases, J lost 7 bases, and 12 bases lay in between. This CDR3 spans 12 amino acids. CDR3 amino acids: CASSRPRREQYF. DNA of the CDR3: TGTGCCAGCAGTCGTCCAAGGAGGGAGCAGTACTTC.

The chain recombines TRBV9 with TRBJ1-2, with D unresolved. The germline V gene has CDR1 SGDLS and CDR2 YYNGEE. This CDR3 has 14 residues. Trimming pared 0 bases from V and 8 bases from J, leaving 14 bases between. DNA of the CDR3: TGTGCCAGCAGCGTAGGTCGGTCTCCGGGCGGCTACACCTTC. This translates into CASSVGRSPGGYTF.

This chain joins TRBV9 and TRBJ1-1, with D perhaps matching TRBD1 (6 bases). The V and J ends lost 4 bases and 7 bases respectively, with 17 bases between them. Germline V gene sequence: CDR1 SGDLS, CDR2 YYNGEE. CDR3 length: 14 residues. The CDR3: CASSPLRGVGEAFF. Written as DNA, the CDR3 is TGTGCCAGCAGCCCCCTTAGGGGGGTCGGTGAAGCTTTCTTT.

The chain couples TRBV4-1 to TRBJ2-7; D not resolved. The germline CDR1 and CDR2 sequences are MGHRA and YSYEKL. The length of the CDR3 is 14 residues. V was shortened by 0 bases and J by 5 bases, with 11 bases between the two germline ends. The CDR3 protein is CASSQEEKANEQYF. CDR3 DNA: TGCGCCAGCAGCCAAGAAGAGAAGGCCAACGAGCAGTACTTC.

This clone was observed a single time. V usage is TRBV29-1 and J usage is TRBJ2-1; D gene ambiguous. V was trimmed by 6 bases and J by 9 bases, leaving 18 bases between them. Per the germline V gene, CDR1 is SQVTM and CDR2 is ANQGSEA. There are 13 residues in the CDR3. As DNA, the CDR3 is TGCAGCGTCCTTAGGGCCAGCTATGGTGAGCAGTTCTTC. Protein: CSVLRASYGEQFF.

This rearrangement joins TRBV3-1 (or the pseudogene TRBV3-2) to TRBJ2-7; 13 nucleotides align to TRBD2. The junction had 5 bases not matched to a gene; V was cut back by 4 bases and J by 2 bases. This CDR3 contains 16 residues. Germline CDR1 reads LGHDT; CDR2 reads YNNKEL (reference sequence). CDR3 nucleotide sequence: TGTGCCAGCAGCCTCCTGGGACTAGCGGGGACCTACGAGCAGTACTTC. Protein sequence: CASSLLGLAGTYEQYF.

The chain combines TRBV28 with TRBJ2-7, with D hard to call. V was shortened by 5 bases and J by 0 bases, with 5 bases between the two germline ends. This CDR3 contains 12 residues. The germline V gene encodes CDR1 MDHEN and CDR2 SYDVKM. CDR3 protein: CASSQPSYEQYF. For the CDR3, the DNA is TGTGCCAGCAGTCAACCCTCCTACGAGCAGTACTTC.

This clone was recorded only once. The chain employs TRBV19 and TRBJ2-5, with 10 positions matching TRBD2. Trimming at V came to 7 bases and at J to 0 bases, leaving 2 bases not matched to a gene. CDR1 is LNHDA and CDR2 is SQIVND in the germline V gene (reference sequence). The CDR3 is made up of 14 amino acids. As DNA, the CDR3 is TGTGCCAGTAACCTAGCGGGGGACCAAGAGACCCAGTACTTC. This codes for CASNLAGDQETQYF.

The chain employs TRBV7-3 and TRBJ2-1; weak D call: TRBD2 (5 bases). V was trimmed by 4 bases and J by 5 bases, leaving 9 bases between them. Germline V lookup: CDR1 SGHTA, CDR2 FQGTGA. The CDR3 runs to 13 residues. The CDR3 nucleotides read TGTGCCAGCAGCTCGGACGGGAACAATGAGCAGTTCTTC. It codes for CASSSDGNNEQFF.

The chain recombines TRBV9 with TRBJ2-7, with TRBD2 identical over 11 bases. CDR3 length equals 16 residues. The germline V gene encodes CDR1 SGDLS and CDR2 YYNGEE. V shed 4 bases and J 6 bases; nucleotides not matched to a gene: 12. CDR3: CASSPTSSGGHGEQYF. For the CDR3, the DNA is TGTGCCAGCAGCCCCACGTCTAGCGGGGGGCATGGCGAGCAGTACTTC. Filled out from reference TRBV9 and TRBJ2-7, the complete variable domain reads DSGVTQTPKHLITATGQRVTLRCSPRSGDLSVYWYQQSLDQGLQFLIQYYNGEERAKGNILERFSAQQFPDLHSELNLSSLELGDSALYFCASSPTSSGGHGEQYFGPGTRLTVT.

This clone was detected only a few times. This chain uses TRBV30 with TRBJ1-6, with D tentatively TRBD1 (5 bases). The germline V and J ends were trimmed by 0 bases and 10 bases, with 16 bases remaining between them. CDR1 and CDR2 (germline): GTSNPN, SVGIG (reference sequence). The CDR3 spans 15 residues. CDR3 residues: CAWSVLGDERSPLHF. The CDR3 DNA is TGTGCCTGGAGTGTACTGGGGGATGAAAGGTCACCCCTCCACTTT. The full variable domain, in which reference TRBV30 and TRBJ1-6 provide the parts outside the CDR3, is SQTIHQWPATLVQPVGSPLSLECTVEGTSNPNLYWYRQAAGRGLQLLFYSVGIGQISSEVPQNLSASRPQDRQFILSSKKLLLSDSGFYLCAWSVLGDERSPLHFGNGTRLTVT.